This T cell receptor beta chain was identified in a study of T cell responses to AZD1222 COVID-19 vaccine (dated by TCRdb to 2020 to 2023). General notes on the study: TCR sequencing covered over 230 trial participants: around 210 given two doses of AZD1222 and about 26 given two doses of MenACWY control vaccine. Enrollment into the trials was organized by age into subgroups of 18-55, 56-69 and 70-plus years, and those subgroups contained about 160, 30 and 59 TCR-sequenced participants, respectively.

Cut back by 6 bases and 3 bases, the V and J ends lie 12 bases apart. From cysteine to phenylalanine, the CDR3 is 14 amino acids long. The only DNA kept is the CDR3, 42 bases in frame from the first base. The germline V gene yields MDHEN for CDR1 and SYDVKM for CDR2. This clone was detected once. Its cognate antigen has yet to be identified. Per-nucleotide qualities are absent, and no much larger clonotype sits a single base away. This sample's time point label indicates: about 28 days (+/-7) after the second vaccine dose. Sample treatment or condition, as interpreted from the label and publication: meningococcal conjugate vaccine given as trial control. The vaccinee samples were drawn from two UK trials, COV001 and COV002, one of which was a single-blind randomized controlled phase 2/3 trial testing AZD1222 (ChAdOx1 nCoV-19) in healthy adults. For TCRbeta chain sequencing, PBMC samples were collected from trial participants at day 0 and at day 28 after the second dose.

On the study overall, not on this receptor specifically: After two AZD1222 doses, spike-specific TCR breadth and depth were significantly higher than at day 0 and than in MenACWY recipients. The 56-69-year group was small, and its depth increase did not reach significance, likely because of low power. Because no day 14 peak-response samples were available, the repertoires could be characterized only after the peak T cell response. Nearly half of unique spike-specific TCRs reportedly recognized epitopes outside regions mutated in the B.1.351 and B.1.1.7 variants. CD4 TCRs associated with the vaccine covered the entire spike protein, and the dominant responses were in regions 160-218 and 743-854. Most participants were white British and females outnumbered males, and the authors suggested that clonal diversity may have been underestimated. Only a handful of AZD1222 recipients were SARS-CoV-2 seropositive at baseline, limiting conclusions about previously exposed vaccinees.

The CDR3 regions of human TCRbeta chains were subjected to immunosequencing. The published analysis was carried out like this. Repertoire TCRs were matched against a reference library of SARS-CoV-2-specific TCRs generated with the MIRA antigen-specificity platform. Breadth was defined as the fraction of unique TCRs that were SARS-CoV-2-associated. Depth was defined as the fraction of total T cells that were SARS-CoV-2-associated. Each spike-specific TCR was assigned to its reactive spike region and to a CD4 or CD8 class using the MIRA data. Log10-transformed breadth and depth values were compared by one-way ANOVA with Sidak's multiple comparisons tests. In TCRdb, the immuneACCESS table is reduced to in-frame sequences with V and J assigned. These tables do not hold every clone; where another copy was compared, an unresolved V gene accounts for under half, and the others remain unexplained. The DNA was the basis for D and trimming; V, J and clone size are from that table. The sample table holds approximately 210,000 clones, of which approximately 94% were seen once. Clones ranked in the top ten supply 1.7% of the sample.

The source is an adult who received the MenACWY meningococcal vaccine as a control. The chain links TRBV28 with TRBJ2-1, and the D gene may be TRBD1, 5 bases matching. The sample in question was peripheral blood, obtained 28 days after the second dose of the MenACWY control vaccine. CDR3 sequence: CASRRDTGYNEQFF. The bases are TGTGCCAGCAGAAGGGATACAGGCTACAATGAGCAGTTCTTC.